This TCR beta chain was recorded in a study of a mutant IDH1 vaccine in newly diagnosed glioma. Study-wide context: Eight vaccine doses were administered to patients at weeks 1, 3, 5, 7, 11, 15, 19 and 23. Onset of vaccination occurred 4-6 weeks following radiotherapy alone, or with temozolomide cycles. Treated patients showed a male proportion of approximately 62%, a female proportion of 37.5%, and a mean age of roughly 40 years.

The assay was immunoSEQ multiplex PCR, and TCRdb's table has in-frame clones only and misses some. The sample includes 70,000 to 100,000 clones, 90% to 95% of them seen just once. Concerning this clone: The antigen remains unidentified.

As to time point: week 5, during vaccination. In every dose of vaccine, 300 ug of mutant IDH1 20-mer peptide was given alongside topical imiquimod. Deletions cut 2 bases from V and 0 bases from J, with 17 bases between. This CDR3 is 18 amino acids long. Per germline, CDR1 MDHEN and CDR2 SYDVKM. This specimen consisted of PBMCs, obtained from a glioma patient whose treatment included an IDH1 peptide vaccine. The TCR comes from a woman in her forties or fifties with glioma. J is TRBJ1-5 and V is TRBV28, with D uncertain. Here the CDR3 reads CASSLITGVSYSNQPQHF. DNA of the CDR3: TGTGCCAGCAGTTTAATAACCGGAGTATCCTATAGCAATCAGCCCCAGCATTTT.